This section outlines one T cell receptor beta chain sequence together with its context. Its antigen is as yet unknown. Naive CD8 cells comprised CD45RO-negative, CCR7-positively selected cells, excluding terminally differentiated effector memory CD45RA+ cells. The protocol was immunoSEQ multiplex PCR, while the TCRdb copy is restricted to in-frame clones and leaves out a portion. The profile shows around 2,000,000 clones, about 95% of them singletons. This entry is derived from a study of shared clonotypes between healthy human individuals. Germline V gene sequence: CDR1 SGHRS, CDR2 YFSETQ. The CDR3 totals 15 residues. Trimming shortened V by 5 bases and J by 0 bases, and 12 bases separated the two germline ends. Points from the study as a whole: The genetic and exposure-history diversity represented was limited by few donors.

Sequencing was done on a sample of naive CD8+ T cells sorted from blood. The chain joins TRBV5-1 to TRBJ2-1, with D possibly being TRBD2 (5 bases). This receptor was obtained from a man aged 18 to 29 in good health. The chain's CDR3 is CASRERYLSYNEQFF. As DNA, the CDR3 is TGCGCCAGCAGGGAGCGGTACCTCTCCTACAATGAGCAGTTCTTC.